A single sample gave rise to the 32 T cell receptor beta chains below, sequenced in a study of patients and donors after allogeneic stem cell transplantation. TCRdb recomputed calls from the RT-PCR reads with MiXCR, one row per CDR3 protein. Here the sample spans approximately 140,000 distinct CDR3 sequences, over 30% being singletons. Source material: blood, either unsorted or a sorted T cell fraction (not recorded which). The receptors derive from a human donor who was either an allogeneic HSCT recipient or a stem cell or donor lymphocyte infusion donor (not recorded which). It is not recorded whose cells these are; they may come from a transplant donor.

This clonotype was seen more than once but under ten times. As DNA, the CDR3 is TGCAGCGTTGGGGACGGACGGGGTCAGCCCCAGCATTTT. Amino acid sequence: CSVGDGRGQPQHF. V and J are TRBV29-1 and TRBJ1-5, with D possibly being TRBD1 (5 bases). Germline V gene sequence: CDR1 SQVTM, CDR2 ANQGSEA. Between the trimmed V and J ends, which lost 4 bases and 6 bases, there was a span of 13 bases. The CDR3 spans 13 residues.

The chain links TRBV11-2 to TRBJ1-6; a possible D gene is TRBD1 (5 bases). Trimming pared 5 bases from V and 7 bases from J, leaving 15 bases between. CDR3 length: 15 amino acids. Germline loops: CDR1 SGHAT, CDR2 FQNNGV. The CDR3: CASSLEYGGNSPLHF. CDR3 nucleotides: TGTGCCAGCAGCCTCGAGTACGGGGGGAATTCACCCCTCCACTTT.

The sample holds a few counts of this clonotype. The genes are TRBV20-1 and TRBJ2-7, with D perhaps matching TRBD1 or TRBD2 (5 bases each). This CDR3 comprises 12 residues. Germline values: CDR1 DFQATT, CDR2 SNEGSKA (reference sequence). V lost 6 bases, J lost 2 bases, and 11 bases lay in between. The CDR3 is CSARDRTYEQYV. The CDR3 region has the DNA TGCAGTGCCCGGGACCGGACCTACGAGCAGTACGTC.

The CDR3, as DNA: TGTGCCAGCAGCACCGACAGTTCGGGGGAGCTGTTTTTT. Translating it yields CASSTDSSGELFF. The chain is built from TRBV7-2 and TRBJ2-2, with D maybe TRBD1 (5 bases). Trimming stripped 5 bases from V and 8 bases from J, with 12 bases between. The germline CDR1 and CDR2 sequences are SGHTA and FQGNSA. This CDR3 has 13 amino acids.

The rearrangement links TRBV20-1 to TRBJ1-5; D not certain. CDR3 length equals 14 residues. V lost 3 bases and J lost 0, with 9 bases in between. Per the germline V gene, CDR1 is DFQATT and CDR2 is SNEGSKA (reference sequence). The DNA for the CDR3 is TGCAGTGCTAGGCTAGGGTATAGCAATCAGCCCCAGCATTTT. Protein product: CSARLGYSNQPQHF.

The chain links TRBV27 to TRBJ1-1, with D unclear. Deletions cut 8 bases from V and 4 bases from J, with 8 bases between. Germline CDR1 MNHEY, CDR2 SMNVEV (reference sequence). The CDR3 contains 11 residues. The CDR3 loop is CASVTGTEAFF. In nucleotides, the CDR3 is TGTGCCAGCGTGACGGGCACTGAAGCTTTCTTT.

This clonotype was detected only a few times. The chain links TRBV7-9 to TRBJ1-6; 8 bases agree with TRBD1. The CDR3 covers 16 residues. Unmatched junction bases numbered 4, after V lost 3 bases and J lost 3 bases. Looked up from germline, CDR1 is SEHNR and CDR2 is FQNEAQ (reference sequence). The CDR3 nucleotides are TGTGCCAGCAGCTTGGGACAGGCCCTCTATAATTCACCCCTCCACTTT. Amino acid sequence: CASSLGQALYNSPLHF.

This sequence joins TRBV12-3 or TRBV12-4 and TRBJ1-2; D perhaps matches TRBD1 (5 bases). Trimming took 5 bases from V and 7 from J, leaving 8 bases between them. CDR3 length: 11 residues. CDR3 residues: CASSSTGGYTF. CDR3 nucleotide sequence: TGTGCCAGCAGTAGCACAGGTGGCTACACCTTC.

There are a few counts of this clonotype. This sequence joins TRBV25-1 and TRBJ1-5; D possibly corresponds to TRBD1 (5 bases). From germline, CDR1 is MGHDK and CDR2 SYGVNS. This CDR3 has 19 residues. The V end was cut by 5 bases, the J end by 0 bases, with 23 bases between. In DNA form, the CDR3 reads TGTGCCAGCAGTAAAAGGGACCCGGGACCAACGATTAGCAATCAGCCCCAGCATTTT. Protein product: CASSKRDPGPTISNQPQHF. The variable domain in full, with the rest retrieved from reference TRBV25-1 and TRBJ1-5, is EADIYQTPRYLVIGTGKKITLECSQTMGHDKMYWYQQDPGMELHLIHYSYGVNSTEKGDLSSESTVSRIRTEHFPLTLESARPSHTSQYLCASSKRDPGPTISNQPQHFGDGTRLSIL.

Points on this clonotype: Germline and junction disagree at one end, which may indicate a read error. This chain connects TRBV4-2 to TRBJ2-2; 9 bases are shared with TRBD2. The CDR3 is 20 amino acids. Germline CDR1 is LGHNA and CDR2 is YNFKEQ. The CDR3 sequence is CASTQLLAGPQDPNTGELFF. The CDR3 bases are TGTGCCAGCACCCAACTGCTAGCGGGGCCCCAGGACCCGAACACCGGGGAGCTGTTTTTT.

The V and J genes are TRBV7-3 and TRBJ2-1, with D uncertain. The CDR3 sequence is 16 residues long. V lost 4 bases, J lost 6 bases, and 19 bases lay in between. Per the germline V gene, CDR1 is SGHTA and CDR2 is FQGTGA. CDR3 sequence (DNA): TGTGCCAGCAGCTACTCGACCCTTCCCCCCCGCAATGAGCAGTTCTTC. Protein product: CASSYSTLPPRNEQFF.

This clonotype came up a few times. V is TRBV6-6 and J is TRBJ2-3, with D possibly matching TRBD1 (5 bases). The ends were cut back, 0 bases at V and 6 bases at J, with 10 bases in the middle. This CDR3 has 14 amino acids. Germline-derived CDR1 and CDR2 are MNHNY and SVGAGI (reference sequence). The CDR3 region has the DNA TGTGCCAGCAGTTACTCGGGCAGGGTTGATACGCAGTATTTT. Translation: CASSYSGRVDTQYF.

The CDR3 protein is CASSYGGPHTGELFF. CDR3 nucleotide sequence: TGTGCCAGCAGCTACGGGGGGCCCCACACCGGGGAGCTGTTTTTT. This sequence joins TRBV7-9 and TRBJ2-2, with D maybe TRBD2 (7 bases). V was clipped by 4 bases and J by 3 bases, with 12 bases between them. There are 15 residues in the CDR3. Germline V gene data show CDR1 as SEHNR and CDR2 as FQNEAQ (reference sequence).

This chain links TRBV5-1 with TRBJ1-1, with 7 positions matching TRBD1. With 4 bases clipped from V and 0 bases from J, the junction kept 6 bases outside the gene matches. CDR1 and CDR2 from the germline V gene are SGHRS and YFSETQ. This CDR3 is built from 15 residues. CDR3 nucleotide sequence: TGCGCCAGCAGCCCTACAGGGGCGGTGAACACTGAAGCTTTCTTT. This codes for CASSPTGAVNTEAFF. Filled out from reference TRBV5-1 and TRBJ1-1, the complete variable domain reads KAGVTQTPRYLIKTRGQQVTLSCSPISGHRSVSWYQQTPGQGLQFLFEYFSETQRNKGNFPGRFSGRQFSNSRSEMNVSTLELGDSALYLCASSPTGAVNTEAFFGQGTRLTVV.

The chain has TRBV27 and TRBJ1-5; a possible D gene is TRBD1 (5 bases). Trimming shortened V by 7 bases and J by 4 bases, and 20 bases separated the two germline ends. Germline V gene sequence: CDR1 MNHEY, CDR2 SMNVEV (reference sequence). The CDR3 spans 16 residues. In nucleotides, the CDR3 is TGTGCCAGCAAAAGGGTGGGGGGGTTCTCAAATCAGCCCCAGCATTTT. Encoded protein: CASKRVGGFSNQPQHF.

Here the CDR3 reads CASSLRAVADQPQHF. CDR3 DNA: TGTGCCAGCAGCTTAAGGGCCGTTGCGGATCAGCCCCAGCATTTT. The genes are TRBV7-8 and TRBJ1-5; D remains ambiguous. The CDR3 contains 15 residues. Germline lookup yields CDR1 SGHVS and CDR2 FQNEAQ. Between the trimmed V and J ends, which lost 2 bases and 5 bases, there was a span of 13 bases.

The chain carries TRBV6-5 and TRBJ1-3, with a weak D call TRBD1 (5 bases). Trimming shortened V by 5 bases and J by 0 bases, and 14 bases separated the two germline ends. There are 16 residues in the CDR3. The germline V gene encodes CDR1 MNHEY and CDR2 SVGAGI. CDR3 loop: CASSPDRDRSGNTIYF. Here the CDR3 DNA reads TGTGCCAGCAGTCCTGATAGGGACCGCTCTGGAAACACCATATATTTT.

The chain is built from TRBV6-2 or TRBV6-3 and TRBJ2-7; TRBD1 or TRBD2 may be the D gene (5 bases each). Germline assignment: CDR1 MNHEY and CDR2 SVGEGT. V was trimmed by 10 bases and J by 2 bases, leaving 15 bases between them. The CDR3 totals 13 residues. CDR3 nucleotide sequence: TGTGCCACCGGGACGGCCTCTACCTACGAGCAGTACTTC. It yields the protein CATGTASTYEQYF.

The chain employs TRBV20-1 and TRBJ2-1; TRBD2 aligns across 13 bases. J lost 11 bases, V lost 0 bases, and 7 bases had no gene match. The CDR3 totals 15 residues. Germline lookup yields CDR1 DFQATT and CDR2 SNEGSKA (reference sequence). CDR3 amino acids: CSARDHATSGGKQFF. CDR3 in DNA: TGCAGTGCTAGAGATCACGCGACTAGCGGGGGGAAGCAGTTCTTC.

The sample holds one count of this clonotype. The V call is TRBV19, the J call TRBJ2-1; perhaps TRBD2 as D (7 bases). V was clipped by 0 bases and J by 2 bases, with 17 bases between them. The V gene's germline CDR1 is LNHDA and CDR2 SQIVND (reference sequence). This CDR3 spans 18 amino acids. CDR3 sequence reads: CASSIDRVGGGAYNEQFF. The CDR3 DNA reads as TGTGCCAGTAGTATAGATCGAGTAGGAGGGGGGGCCTACAATGAGCAGTTCTTC.

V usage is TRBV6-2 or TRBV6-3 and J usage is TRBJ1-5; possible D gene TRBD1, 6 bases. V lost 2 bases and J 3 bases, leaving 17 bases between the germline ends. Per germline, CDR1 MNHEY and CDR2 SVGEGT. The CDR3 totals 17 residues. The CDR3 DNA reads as TGTGCCAGCAGTTACCTTTATATGACAGGAGTCAATCAGCCCCAGCATTTT. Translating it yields CASSYLYMTGVNQPQHF.

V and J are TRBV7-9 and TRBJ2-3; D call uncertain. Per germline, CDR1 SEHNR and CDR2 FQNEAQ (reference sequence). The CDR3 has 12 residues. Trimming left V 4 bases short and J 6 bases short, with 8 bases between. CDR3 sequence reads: CASSSRRDTQYF. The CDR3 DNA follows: TGTGCCAGCAGCTCCCGGCGGGATACGCAGTATTTT.

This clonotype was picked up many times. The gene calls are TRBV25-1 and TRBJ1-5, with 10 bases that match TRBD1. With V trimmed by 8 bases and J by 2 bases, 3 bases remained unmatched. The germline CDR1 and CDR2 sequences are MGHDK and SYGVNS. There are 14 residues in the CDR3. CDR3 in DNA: TGTGCCAGCTCCGGGACAGGGGGCAATCAGCCCCAGCATTTT. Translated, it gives CASSGTGGNQPQHF. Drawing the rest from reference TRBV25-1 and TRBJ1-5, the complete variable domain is EADIYQTPRYLVIGTGKKITLECSQTMGHDKMYWYQQDPGMELHLIHYSYGVNSTEKGDLSSESTVSRIRTEHFPLTLESARPSHTSQYLCASSGTGGNQPQHFGDGTRLSIL.

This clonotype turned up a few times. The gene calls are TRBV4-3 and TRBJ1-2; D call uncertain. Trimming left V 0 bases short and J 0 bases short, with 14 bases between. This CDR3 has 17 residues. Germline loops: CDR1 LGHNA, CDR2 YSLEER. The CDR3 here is CASSQDGDAGSNYGYTF. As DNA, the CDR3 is TGCGCCAGCAGCCAAGATGGCGACGCCGGGTCTAACTATGGCTACACCTTC.

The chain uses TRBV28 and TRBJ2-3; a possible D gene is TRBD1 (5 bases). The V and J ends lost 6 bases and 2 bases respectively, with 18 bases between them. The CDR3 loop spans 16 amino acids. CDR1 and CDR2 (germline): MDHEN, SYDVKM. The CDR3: CASSKGMSTFTDTQYF. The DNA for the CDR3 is TGTGCCAGCAGCAAGGGGATGAGTACATTCACAGATACGCAGTATTTT.

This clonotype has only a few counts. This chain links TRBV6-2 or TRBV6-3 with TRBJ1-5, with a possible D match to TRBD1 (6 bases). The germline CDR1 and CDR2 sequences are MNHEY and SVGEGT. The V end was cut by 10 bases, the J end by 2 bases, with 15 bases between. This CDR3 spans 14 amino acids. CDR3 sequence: CATQGRSGNQPQHF. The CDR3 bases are TGTGCCACCCAGGGGAGGTCTGGCAATCAGCCCCAGCATTTT.

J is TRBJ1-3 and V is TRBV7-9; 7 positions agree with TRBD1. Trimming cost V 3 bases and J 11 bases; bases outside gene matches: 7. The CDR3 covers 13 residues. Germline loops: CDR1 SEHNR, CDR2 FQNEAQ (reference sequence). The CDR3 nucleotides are TGTGCCAGCAGCTTTGAAGGGACAGCTTCCATATATTTT. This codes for CASSFEGTASIYF.

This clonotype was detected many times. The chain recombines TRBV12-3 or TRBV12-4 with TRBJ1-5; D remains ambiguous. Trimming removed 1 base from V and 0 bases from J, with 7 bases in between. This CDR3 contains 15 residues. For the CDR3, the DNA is TGTGCCAGCAGTTTAGGTAGCGATAGCAATCAGCCCCAGCATTTT. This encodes CASSLGSDSNQPQHF.

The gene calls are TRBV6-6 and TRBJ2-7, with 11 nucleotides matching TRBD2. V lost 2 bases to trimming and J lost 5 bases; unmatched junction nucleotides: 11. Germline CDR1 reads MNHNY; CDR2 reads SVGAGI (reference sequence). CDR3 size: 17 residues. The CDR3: CASSYQIASGGPNEQYF. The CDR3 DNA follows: TGTGCCAGCAGTTACCAGATTGCTAGCGGGGGGCCTAACGAGCAGTACTTC.

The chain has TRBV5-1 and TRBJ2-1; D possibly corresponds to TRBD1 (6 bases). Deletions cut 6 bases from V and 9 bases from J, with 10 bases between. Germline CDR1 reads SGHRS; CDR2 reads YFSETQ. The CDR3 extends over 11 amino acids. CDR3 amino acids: CASTQGPEQFF. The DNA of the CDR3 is TGCGCCAGCACACAGGGCCCTGAGCAGTTCTTC.

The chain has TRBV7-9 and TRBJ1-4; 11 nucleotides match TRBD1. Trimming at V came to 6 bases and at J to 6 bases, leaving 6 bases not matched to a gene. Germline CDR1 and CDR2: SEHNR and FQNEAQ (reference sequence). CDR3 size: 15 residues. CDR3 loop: CASSLPGQGDEKLFF. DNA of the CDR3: TGTGCCAGCAGTTTACCGGGACAGGGGGATGAAAAACTGTTTTTT. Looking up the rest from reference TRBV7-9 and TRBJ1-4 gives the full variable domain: DTGVSQNPRHKITKRGQNVTFRCDPISEHNRLYWYRQTLGQGPEFLTYFQNEAQLEKSRLLSDRFSAERPKGSFSTLEIQRTEQGDSAMYLCASSLPGQGDEKLFFGSGTQLSVL.

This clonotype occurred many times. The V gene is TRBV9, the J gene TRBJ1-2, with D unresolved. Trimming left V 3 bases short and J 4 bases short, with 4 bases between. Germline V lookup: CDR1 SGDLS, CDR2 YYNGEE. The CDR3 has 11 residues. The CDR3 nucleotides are TGTGCCAGCAGCGATGGCTATGGCTACACCTTC. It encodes CASSDGYGYTF.